These T cell receptor beta chains were read from a single sample in a study of control samples from healthy donors and cancer patients. Assay used: immunoSEQ multiplex PCR; TCRdb lists only in-frame clones, some missing. The profile covers under 200,000 clones, with around 93% appearing a single time and roughly 3.9% taken by the ten largest. The specimen was blood. The source of these receptors is an older woman in good health. The CDR3 runs from the conserved cysteine through the conserved F or W. The order of the fields is V gene, D gene, J gene, clone size, CDR3 protein, CDR3 DNA. D genes are given only for firm matches. Some rows mark clone size as missing; the rest say once, few, many or name a class of expanded clone.

TRBV4-3	TRBD1	TRBJ1-2	.	CASSQDLGTAYGYTF	TGCGCCAGCAGCCAAGATCTGGGGACAGCATATGGCTACACCTTC
TRBV7-2	.	TRBJ1-5	few	CASSLPGGQPQHF	TGTGCCAGCAGCTTACCGGGGGGGCAGCCCCAGCATTTT
TRBV6-5	TRBD1	TRBJ2-7	.	CASSPGQGAYEQYF	TGTGCCAGCAGTCCAGGACAGGGAGCCTACGAGCAGTACTTC
TRBV7-9	TRBD1	TRBJ1-4	.	CASSPQGWDSDEKLFF	TGTGCCAGCAGCCCACAGGGGTGGGACAGTGATGAAAAACTGTTTTTT
TRBV7-9	.	TRBJ1-2	.	CASSTEGYGYTF	TGTGCCAGCAGCACCGAGGGTTATGGCTACACCTTC
TRBV7-3	TRBD1	TRBJ2-1	.	CASSSQRTGLGEQFF	TGTGCCAGCAGCTCCCAAAGGACAGGGCTAGGGGAGCAGTTCTTC
TRBV7-2	.	TRBJ1-2	.	CASSLDPGSDYGYTF	TGTGCCAGCAGCTTAGATCCAGGAAGTGACTATGGCTACACCTTC
TRBV9	TRBD1	TRBJ2-5	once	CASSVEIQGAGETQYF	TGTGCCAGCAGCGTAGAGATCCAGGGGGCAGGGGAGACCCAGTACTTC
TRBV23-1	.	TRBJ1-1	.	CARPGGPGEAFF	TGCGCCAGACCGGGGGGGCCCGGGGAAGCTTTCTTT
TRBV6-5	.	TRBJ1-5	.	CASSYIPPLRQPQHF	TGTGCCAGCAGTTACATACCCCCGCTCCGTCAGCCCCAGCATTTT
TRBV7-9	.	TRBJ1-1	.	CASSLDSMNTEAFF	TGTGCCAGCAGCTTAGATTCTATGAACACTGAAGCTTTCTTT
TRBV5-1	TRBD2	TRBJ2-2	.	CASSYLAGGRGNTGELFF	TGCGCCAGCAGTTACCTAGCGGGGGGCCGGGGGAACACCGGGGAGCTGTTTTTT
TRBV6-6	.	TRBJ1-1	.	CASSPVRGNTEAFF	TGTGCCAGCAGCCCGGTTCGAGGAAACACTGAAGCTTTCTTT
TRBV6-4	.	TRBJ1-2	.	CASSDYGQTMGGYTF	TGTGCCAGCAGTGACTACGGACAAACAATGGGCGGCTACACCTTC
TRBV7-8	.	TRBJ1-6	.	CASSLGQTGDSPLHF	TGTGCCAGCAGCTTAGGGCAAACTGGCGATTCACCCCTCCACTTT
TRBV19	.	TRBJ2-4	once	CASSIVGAKNIQYF	TGTGCCAGTAGTATAGTAGGGGCCAAAAACATTCAGTACTTC
TRBV27	.	TRBJ1-2	few	CASRNLTGYTF	TGTGCCAGCAGGAACTTAACCGGCTACACCTTC
TRBV4-3	TRBD2	TRBJ2-3	.	CASPGVAGNTDTQYF	TGCGCCAGCCCGGGGGTAGCGGGGAACACAGATACGCAGTATTTT
TRBV25-1	.	TRBJ2-3	.	CASTKGQPGDTQYF	TGTGCCAGCACCAAAGGACAGCCCGGAGATACGCAGTATTTT
TRBV5-8	.	TRBJ1-5	.	CASSFRLRIQPQHF	TGTGCCAGCAGCTTCAGGCTGAGAATTCAGCCCCAGCATTTT
TRBV7-9	TRBD1	TRBJ2-7	.	CASSRPTGLAEQYF	TGTGCCAGCAGCAGACCGACAGGGTTGGCCGAGCAGTACTTC
TRBV7-9	.	TRBJ1-1	.	CASSLTRTANTEAFF	TGTGCCAGCAGCTTAACGAGGACGGCAAACACTGAAGCTTTCTTT
TRBV5-5	.	TRBJ2-1	.	CASSFYEVNEQFF	TGTGCCAGCAGCTTTTATGAGGTCAATGAGCAGTTCTTC
TRBV6-2/TRBV6-3	TRBD1	TRBJ1-6	.	CASSSGQGRNSPLHF	TGTGCCAGCAGTTCGGGACAGGGGAGAAATTCACCCCTCCACTTT
TRBV11-2	.	TRBJ1-2	.	CASSSGGSNYGYTF	TGTGCCAGCAGCTCGGGGGGCTCAAACTATGGCTACACCTTC
TRBV6-2/TRBV6-3	TRBD2	TRBJ2-3	.	CASSWASGGGPRTDTQYF	TGTGCCAGCAGTTGGGCTAGCGGGGGGGGTCCTCGCACAGATACGCAGTATTTT
TRBV10-3	.	TRBJ2-1	.	CAIRVPTYNEQFF	TGTGCCATCAGGGTACCGACCTACAATGAGCAGTTCTTC
TRBV18	.	TRBJ1-1	.	CASSPSLDTEAFF	TGTGCCAGCTCACCCTCCCTCGACACTGAAGCTTTCTTT
TRBV9	TRBD1	TRBJ1-3	.	CASSPHRGPGNTIYF	TGTGCCAGCAGCCCCCACAGGGGGCCAGGAAACACCATATATTTT
TRBV19	TRBD1	TRBJ2-3	.	CASSTRQGADTQYF	TGTGCCAGTAGTACCAGACAGGGGGCAGATACGCAGTATTTT
TRBV7-9	.	TRBJ1-4	.	CASSPGRGDEKLFF	TGTGCCAGCAGCCCGGGGAGAGGGGATGAAAAACTGTTTTTT
TRBV19	TRBD1	TRBJ1-2	.	CASSIGQGAADGYTF	TGTGCCAGTAGTATCGGACAGGGGGCGGCTGATGGCTACACCTTC
TRBV9	TRBD1	TRBJ1-2	.	CASSVARQGANYGYTF	TGTGCCAGCAGCGTAGCTAGGCAGGGGGCAAACTATGGCTACACCTTC
TRBV6-5	TRBD1	TRBJ1-1	once	CASGGRGGGTEAFF	TGTGCCAGCGGGGGCAGGGGGGGTGGCACTGAAGCTTTCTTT
TRBV7-2	.	TRBJ1-4	.	CASSLGREEKLFF	TGTGCCAGCAGCTTAGGACGAGAGGAAAAACTGTTTTTT
TRBV19	.	TRBJ2-3	.	CASSIGLPDTQYF	TGTGCCAGTAGTATAGGGCTTCCAGATACGCAGTATTTT
TRBV6-5	.	TRBJ1-2	.	CASSYSGEPGYGYTF	TGTGCCAGCAGTTACTCCGGGGAGCCTGGCTATGGCTACACCTTC
TRBV10-2	TRBD1	TRBJ1-2	.	CASSTGGDGYTF	TGCGCCAGCAGTACAGGGGGCGATGGCTACACCTTC
TRBV14	.	TRBJ1-3	.	CASSSDAFSGNTIYF	TGTGCCAGCAGTTCTGACGCGTTCTCTGGAAACACCATATATTTT
TRBV18	.	TRBJ1-4	.	CASSSSKEEANEKLFF	TGTGCCAGCTCGTCCAGTAAGGAGGAGGCCAATGAAAAACTGTTTTTT
TRBV6-4	.	TRBJ1-1	.	CASSSDSRNTEAFF	TGTGCCAGCAGCAGTGACTCTAGGAACACTGAAGCTTTCTTT
TRBV6-5	.	TRBJ1-2	.	CASTKPGTNYGYTF	TGTGCCAGCACTAAACCCGGGACCAACTATGGCTACACCTTC
TRBV7-9	TRBD1	TRBJ1-1	.	CASSPEQGLNTEAFF	TGTGCCAGCAGCCCCGAACAGGGGTTGAACACTGAAGCTTTCTTT
TRBV20-1	.	TRBJ1-2	.	CSASRTQGGYTF	TGCAGTGCTAGTAGGACGCAAGGAGGCTACACCTTC
TRBV14	.	TRBJ2-1	.	CASSQEALSADPYNEQFF	TGTGCCAGCAGCCAAGAGGCTCTTTCTGCGGACCCCTACAATGAGCAGTTCTTC
TRBV11-2	.	TRBJ1-3	few	CASSLDFGSGNTIYF	TGTGCCAGCAGCTTGGACTTTGGGTCTGGAAACACCATATATTTT
TRBV3-1/TRBV3-2	.	TRBJ1-1	.	CASSQDRRDRRAFF	TGTGCCAGCAGCCAAGATCGGAGAGATCGGAGGGCTTTCTTT
TRBV7-7	.	TRBJ2-3	.	CASSDGPGASDTQYF	TGTGCCAGCTCGGACGGCCCAGGGGCCAGCGATACGCAGTATTTT
TRBV23-1	.	TRBJ1-5	.	CASSQSSTLCNQPQHF	TGCGCCAGCAGTCAATCTTCGACACTCTGCAATCAGCCCCAGCATTTT
TRBV11-2	.	TRBJ1-2	.	CASSLAGNGNYGYTF	TGTGCCAGCAGCTTAGCGGGGAATGGTAACTATGGCTACACCTTC
TRBV19	TRBD1	TRBJ2-1	.	CASFPGQPYNEQFF	TGTGCCAGTTTTCCGGGACAGCCTTACAATGAGCAGTTCTTC
TRBV18	.	TRBJ2-3	once	CASSPSQFWTDTQYF	TGTGCCAGCTCTCCCTCCCAGTTCTGGACAGATACGCAGTATTTT
TRBV7-3	TRBD1	TRBJ2-1	.	CASSQGQVLYNEQFF	TGTGCCAGCAGCCAGGGACAGGTACTTTACAATGAGCAGTTCTTC
TRBV30	.	TRBJ2-7	.	CAWKGFDEQYF	TGTGCCTGGAAAGGGTTCGACGAGCAGTACTTC